The 4 T cell receptor beta chains below come from one sample, sequenced in a study of blood T cell repertoires in COVID-19. Sequenced by immunoSEQ multiplex PCR; TCRdb stores in-frame clones only, minus some. The data contain some 270,000 clones, about 88% of them singletons. Sequencing was carried out using peripheral blood. These receptors all stem from a woman aged 40 to 50 who had recovered from COVID-19.

This rearrangement joins TRBV28 to TRBJ2-7; the D gene is possibly TRBD1 (6 bases). Per the germline V gene, CDR1 is MDHEN and CDR2 is SYDVKM. The V end was cut by 6 bases, the J end by 5 bases, with 17 bases between. The CDR3 consists of 14 residues. This CDR3 reads CASRRTVPGNEQYF. Here the CDR3 DNA reads TGTGCCAGCAGACGGACAGTACCGGGCAACGAGCAGTACTTC.

The chain recombines TRBV28 with TRBJ1-2; tentative D call: TRBD1 (6 bases). This CDR3 is built from 13 residues. Germline CDR1 and CDR2: MDHEN and SYDVKM. Trimming removed 7 bases from V and 4 bases from J, with 13 bases in between. Here the CDR3 reads CASTSGESYGYTF. The CDR3 coding sequence is TGTGCCAGCACGTCAGGGGAATCCTATGGCTACACCTTC.

The V and J genes are TRBV19 and TRBJ1-4, with 8 bases fitting TRBD1. Germline V gene sequence: CDR1 LNHDA, CDR2 SQIVND (reference sequence). The CDR3 covers 15 residues. Trimming removed 7 bases from V and 6 bases from J; junction bases left unmatched: 10. The CDR3 bases are TGTGCCAGTACTCCCGGAGGACAGGGTTATGAAAAACTGTTTTTT. This gives the protein CASTPGGQGYEKLFF.

This rearrangement joins TRBV2 to TRBJ2-5; weak D call: TRBD1 (6 bases). In germline, CDR1 is SNHLY, CDR2 FYNNEI. The V end was cut by 7 bases, the J end by 4 bases, with 19 bases between. The CDR3 contains 15 residues. DNA for the CDR3: TGTGCCAGCACCACGCGCCAGGGGCAGGGAGAGACCCAGTACTTC. Translation: CASTTRQGQGETQYF.